This T cell receptor beta chain was found in a study of blood T cells in healthy people across ages. Then a second PCR, running about 7 to 11 cycles, was carried out with a sample-barcoded 5' primer and a J-beta primer mix. From the 5' RACE reads, TCRdb called clonotypes with MiXCR, one entry per CDR3 protein. The data show about 1 million distinct CDR3 sequences, 35% to 55% seen once. This clonotype has just a few counts. The ends were cut back, 5 bases at V and 4 bases at J, with 9 bases in the middle. The V gene's germline CDR1 is SGHTA and CDR2 FQGNSA. The CDR3 is 14 residues long. The chain employs TRBV7-2 and TRBJ2-6; no clear D. Sequenced sample: blood. This sequence originates from a woman aged 60-75 years in good health. The DNA of the CDR3 is TGTGCCAGCAGCCTAGGGTGGGGGGCCAACGTCCTGACTTTC. Translated: CASSLGWGANVLTF.